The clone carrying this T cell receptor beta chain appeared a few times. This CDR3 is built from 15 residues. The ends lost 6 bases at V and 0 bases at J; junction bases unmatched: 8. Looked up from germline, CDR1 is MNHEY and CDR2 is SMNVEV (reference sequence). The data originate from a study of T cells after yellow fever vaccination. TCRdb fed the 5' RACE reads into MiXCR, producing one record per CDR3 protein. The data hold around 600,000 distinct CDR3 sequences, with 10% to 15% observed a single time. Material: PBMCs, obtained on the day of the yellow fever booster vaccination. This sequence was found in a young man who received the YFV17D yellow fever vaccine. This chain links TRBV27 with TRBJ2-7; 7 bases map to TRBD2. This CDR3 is CASRPRLAVSYEQYF. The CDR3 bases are TGTGCCAGCAGACCGCGGCTAGCGGTCTCCTACGAGCAGTACTTC.